This entry describes one T cell receptor beta chain. V shed 2 bases, J shed 4 bases, and the junction held 4 bases outside the gene matches. The CDR3 sequence is 14 residues long. The record originates from a study of siplizumab effects on memory and regulatory T cells. Libraries were prepared by immunoSEQ multiplex PCR; TCRdb keeps only in-frame clonotypes and omits some of them. The sample has tens of thousands of clones, roughly 93% seen once. The receptor was derived from a human donor in good health. The sample comprised CD8+ T cells sorted from blood. The chain joins TRBV23-1 to TRBJ2-5; 7 bases fit TRBD1. TRBV23-1 is marked as an open reading frame, function uncertain. CDR3 region: CASSQAGGSETQYF. The DNA of the CDR3 is TGCGCCAGCAGTCAAGCAGGGGGATCAGAGACCCAGTACTTC.